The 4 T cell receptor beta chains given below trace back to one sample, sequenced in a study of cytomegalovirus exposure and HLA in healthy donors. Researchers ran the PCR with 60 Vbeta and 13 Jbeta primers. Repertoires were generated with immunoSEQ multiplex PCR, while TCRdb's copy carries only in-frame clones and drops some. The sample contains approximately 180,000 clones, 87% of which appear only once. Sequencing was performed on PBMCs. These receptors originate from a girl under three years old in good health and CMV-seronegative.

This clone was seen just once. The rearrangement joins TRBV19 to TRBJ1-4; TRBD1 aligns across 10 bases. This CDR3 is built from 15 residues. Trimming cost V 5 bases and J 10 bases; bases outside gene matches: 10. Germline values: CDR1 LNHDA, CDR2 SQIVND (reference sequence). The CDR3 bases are TGTGCCAGTAGTGCACCGGGACAGGGGTTCGGAAAACTGTTTTTT. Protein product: CASSAPGQGFGKLFF.

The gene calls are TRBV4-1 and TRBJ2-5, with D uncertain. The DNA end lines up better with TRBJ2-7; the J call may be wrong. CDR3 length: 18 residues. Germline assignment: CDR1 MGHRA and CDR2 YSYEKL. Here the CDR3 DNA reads TGCGCCAGCAGCCAAGGCCTTAGAGGAGCCAAGAGCTCCTACGAGCAGTACTTC. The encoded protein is CASSQGLRGAKSSYEQYF.

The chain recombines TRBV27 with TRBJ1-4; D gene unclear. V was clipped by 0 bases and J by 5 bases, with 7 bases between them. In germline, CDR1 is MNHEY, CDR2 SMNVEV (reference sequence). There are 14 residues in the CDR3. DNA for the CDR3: TGTGCCAGCAGTTTATCGTCGGGAAATGAAAAACTGTTTTTT. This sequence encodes CASSLSSGNEKLFF.

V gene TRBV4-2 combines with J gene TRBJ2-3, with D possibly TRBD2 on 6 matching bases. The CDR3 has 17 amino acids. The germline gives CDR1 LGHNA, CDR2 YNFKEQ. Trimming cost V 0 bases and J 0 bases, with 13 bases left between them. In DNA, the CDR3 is TGTGCCAGCAGCCAAGATATTGCGGACTATAGCACAGATACGCAGTATTTT. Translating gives CASSQDIADYSTDTQYF.